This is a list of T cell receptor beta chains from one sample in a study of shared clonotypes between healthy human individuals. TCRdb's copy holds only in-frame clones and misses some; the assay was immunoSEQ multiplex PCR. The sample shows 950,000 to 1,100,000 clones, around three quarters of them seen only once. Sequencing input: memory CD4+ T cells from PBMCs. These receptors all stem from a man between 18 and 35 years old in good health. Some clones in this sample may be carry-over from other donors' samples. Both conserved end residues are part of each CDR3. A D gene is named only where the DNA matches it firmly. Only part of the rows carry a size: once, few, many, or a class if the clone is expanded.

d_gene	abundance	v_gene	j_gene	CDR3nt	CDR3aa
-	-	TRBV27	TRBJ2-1	TGTGCCAGCAGTTTGGGTCTAGCCGAGTTCTTC	CASSLGLAEFF
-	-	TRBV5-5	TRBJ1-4	TGTGCCAGCAGCTTGGAGCGGGGAAAACTGTTTTTT	CASSLERGKLFF
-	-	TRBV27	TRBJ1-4	TGTGCCTCAAAGAGGTATTCCGCAACTAATGAAAAACTGTTTTTT	CASKRYSATNEKLFF
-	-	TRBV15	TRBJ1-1	TGTGCCACCAGGAGTGCAGTGAACACTGAAGCTTTCTTT	CATRSAVNTEAFF
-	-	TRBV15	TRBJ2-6	TGTGCCACCAGCCTTAGACAGGCTGGGGCCAACGTCCTGACTTTC	CATSLRQAGANVLTF
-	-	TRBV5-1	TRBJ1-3	TGCGCCAGCAGCTTCGGGGGTTCTGGAAACACCATATATTTT	CASSFGGSGNTIYF
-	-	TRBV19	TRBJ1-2	TGTGCCAGTAGACCCCCCGGGACACATGGCTACACCTTC	CASRPPGTHGYTF
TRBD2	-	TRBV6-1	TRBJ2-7	TGTGCCAGCAGTGTTGGACTAGCGGGGGAGCAGTACTTC	CASSVGLAGEQYF
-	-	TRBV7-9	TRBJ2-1	TGTGCCAGCAGCTTTCCAAGGGGGGGACTGGATCTACAGTTCTTC	CASSFPRGGLDLQFF
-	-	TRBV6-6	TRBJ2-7	TGTGCCAGCAGTTACGGAGGGCCAACCGAGCAGTACTTC	CASSYGGPTEQYF
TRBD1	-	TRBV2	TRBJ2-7	TGTGCCAGCTGCCGGGACAGAGCCTACGAGCAGTACTTC	CASCRDRAYEQYF
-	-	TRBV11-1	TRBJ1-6	TGTGCCAGCAGCTTAGCGCAGAATTCACCCCTCCACTTT	CASSLAQNSPLHF
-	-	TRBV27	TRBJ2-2	TGTGCCAGCACCCTCTTTGGGACACTGAACACCGGGGAGCTGTTTTTT	CASTLFGTLNTGELFF
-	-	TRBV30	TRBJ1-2	TGTGCCTGGAGTGTACGGTCAGGGTATGGCTACACCTTC	CAWSVRSGYGYTF
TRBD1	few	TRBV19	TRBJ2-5	TGTGCCAGTAGTATAAACCTGGACAGGACGACCCAGTACTTC	CASSINLDRTTQYF
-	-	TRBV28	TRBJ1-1	TGTGCCAGCAGTTTATCCCCCAGGACAGCCGCTGAAGCTTTCTTT	CASSLSPRTAAEAFF
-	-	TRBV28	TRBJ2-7	TGTGCCAGCAGTCCTCCTGACAGAGTACGCTACGAGCAGTACTTC	CASSPPDRVRYEQYF
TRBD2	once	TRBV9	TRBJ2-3	TGTGCCAGCAGCGTCGGGGGGGACACAGATACGCAGTATTTT	CASSVGGDTDTQYF
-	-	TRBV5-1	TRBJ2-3	TGCGCCAGCAAGGTGATCATATCTAGCACAGATACGCAGTATTTT	CASKVIISSTDTQYF
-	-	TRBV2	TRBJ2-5	TGTGCCAGCAACTTGAGGGAACGGAGGGGGGAGACCCAGTACTTC	CASNLRERRGETQYF
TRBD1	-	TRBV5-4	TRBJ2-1	TGTGCCAGCAGCTCCCGGCTCGGGACAGGGAGTGATGAGCAGTTCTTC	CASSSRLGTGSDEQFF
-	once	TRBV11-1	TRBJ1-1	TGTGCCAGCAGCTATACAGCGAACACTGAAGCTTTCTTT	CASSYTANTEAFF
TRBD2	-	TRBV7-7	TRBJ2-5	TGTGCCAGCAGCTTAGGACTAGCGGGAGGAGAAGAGACCCAGTACTTC	CASSLGLAGGEETQYF
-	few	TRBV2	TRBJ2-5	TGTGCCAGTAATATAGCCGGGGAGACCCAGTACTTC	CASNIAGETQYF
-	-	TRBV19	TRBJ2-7	TGTGCCAGTAGGCAGAGAACCTACGAGCAGTACTTC	CASRQRTYEQYF
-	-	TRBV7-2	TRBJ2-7	TGTGCCAGCAGCTTCCGTGGAGGGTCCTACGAGCAGTACTTC	CASSFRGGSYEQYF
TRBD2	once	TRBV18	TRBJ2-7	TGTGCCAGCTCACCGCTGGGACTAGCGGGGGATTACGAGCAGTACTTC	CASSPLGLAGDYEQYF
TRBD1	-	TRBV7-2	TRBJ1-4	TGTGCCAGCAGCTTACGCAGGGGGGGTGAAAAACTGTTTTTT	CASSLRRGGEKLFF
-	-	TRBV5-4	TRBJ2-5	TGTGCCAGCAGCTTGGAGGCGAATCAAGAGACCCAGTACTTC	CASSLEANQETQYF
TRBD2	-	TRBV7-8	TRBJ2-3	TGTGCCAGCAGCTTACCCATTGGACTAGCGGACAGCACAGATACGCAGTATTTT	CASSLPIGLADSTDTQYF
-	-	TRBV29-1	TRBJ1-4	TGCAGCGTTGAAGGGGGAGGGGGAATTGGTGAAAAACTGTTTTTT	CSVEGGGGIGEKLFF
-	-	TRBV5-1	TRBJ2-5	TGCGCCAGCAGCTTGAGGGGTTCAGAGACCCAGTACTTC	CASSLRGSETQYF
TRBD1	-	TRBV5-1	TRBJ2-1	TGCGCCAGCAGCCCCGGGACAGGGGGCGGTGAGCAGTTCTTC	CASSPGTGGGEQFF
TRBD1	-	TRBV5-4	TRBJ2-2	TGTGCCAGCAGCCAACAGGGGTCCACCGGGGAGCTGTTTTTT	CASSQQGSTGELFF
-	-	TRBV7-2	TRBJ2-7	TGTGCCAGCAGCTTTGGGGGAGGAGGCTACGAGCAGTACTTC	CASSFGGGGYEQYF
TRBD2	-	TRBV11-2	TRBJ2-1	TGTGCCAGCAGCTCAATAGCGGGACCTCTTAATGAGCAGTTCTTC	CASSSIAGPLNEQFF
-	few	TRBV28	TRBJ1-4	TGTGCCAGCAGTCCACACCCGACAGCAACTAATGAAAAACTGTTTTTT	CASSPHPTATNEKLFF
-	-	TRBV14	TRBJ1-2	TGTGCCAGCAGCCAAGATCAAGGTTATGGCTACACCTTC	CASSQDQGYGYTF
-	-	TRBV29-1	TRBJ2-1	TGCAGCGTCGCTGTTACAGGGAACGATGAGCAGTTCTTC	CSVAVTGNDEQFF
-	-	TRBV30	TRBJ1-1	TGTGCCTGGAGTGCTGGGGGCACTGAAGCTTTCTTT	CAWSAGGTEAFF
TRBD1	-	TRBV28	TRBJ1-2	TGTGCCAGCAGTTCCCCGGACAGGGGGCGAAATGGCTACACCTTC	CASSSPDRGRNGYTF
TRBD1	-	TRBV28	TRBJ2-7	TGTGCCAGCAGTTCCCCCGGGACAGGGGGCGAGCAGTACTTC	CASSSPGTGGEQYF
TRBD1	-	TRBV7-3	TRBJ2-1	TGTGCCAGCAGCAACCCTCGGGACAGGGCCCAAAGCTCCTACAATGAGCAGTTCTTC	CASSNPRDRAQSSYNEQFF
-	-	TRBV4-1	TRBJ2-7	TGCGCCAGCAGCCAAGAGGAGGCTACGGGGCAGTACTTC	CASSQEEATGQYF
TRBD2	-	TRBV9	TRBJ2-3	TGTGCCAGCAGCGCCTACCTAGCGGGAGGCGGTACGCAGTATTTT	CASSAYLAGGGTQYF
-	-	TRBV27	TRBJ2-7	TGTGCCAGCTCTCAGCGTGGCGGACCCTACGAGCAGTACTTC	CASSQRGGPYEQYF